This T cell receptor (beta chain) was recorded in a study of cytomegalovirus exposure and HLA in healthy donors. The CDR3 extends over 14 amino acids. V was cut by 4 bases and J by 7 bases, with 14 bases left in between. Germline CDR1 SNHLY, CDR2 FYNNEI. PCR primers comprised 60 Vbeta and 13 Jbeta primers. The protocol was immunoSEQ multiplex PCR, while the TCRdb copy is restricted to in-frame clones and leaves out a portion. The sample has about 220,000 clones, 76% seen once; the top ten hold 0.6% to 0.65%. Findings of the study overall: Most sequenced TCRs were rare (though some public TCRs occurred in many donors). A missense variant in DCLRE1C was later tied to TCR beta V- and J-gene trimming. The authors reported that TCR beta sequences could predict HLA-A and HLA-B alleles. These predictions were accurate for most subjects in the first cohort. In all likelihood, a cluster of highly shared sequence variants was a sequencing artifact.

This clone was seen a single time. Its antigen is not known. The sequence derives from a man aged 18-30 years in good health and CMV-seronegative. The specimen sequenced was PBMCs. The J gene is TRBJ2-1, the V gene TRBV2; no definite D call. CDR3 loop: CASSATGVLNEQFF. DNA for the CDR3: TGTGCCAGCAGTGCCACCGGAGTGTTGAATGAGCAGTTCTTC.